These 19 T cell receptor beta chains came from one sample sequenced in a study of T cells in Graves' hyperthyroidism and ophthalmopathy. Authors of the study amplified TCR beta CDR3 regions from RNA transcripts. Carried out on the TCR CDR3, a first-round RT-PCR used the HTBI primer set. TCRdb processed the multiplex PCR reads anew with MiXCR; each CDR3 protein has one entry. The table has around 520,000 distinct CDR3 sequences, approximately 25% seen once. Source material: blood. The receptors shown here come from a woman in her 30s with Graves' ophthalmopathy.

The sample holds many counts of this clonotype. The chain is built from TRBV20-1 and TRBJ2-2, with TRBD1 as a possible D gene (5 bases). The CDR3 extends over 14 amino acids. Deletions cut 1 base from V and 4 bases from J, with 10 bases between. Germline V CDR1 and CDR2: DFQATT, SNEGSKA (reference sequence). CDR3 amino acids: CSARGTRTTGELFF. DNA for the CDR3: TGCAGTGCTAGAGGGACACGTACCACCGGGGAGCTGTTTTTT.

The chain couples TRBV7-8 to TRBJ2-7; 8 nucleotides agree with TRBD1. This CDR3 region has 16 residues. J was trimmed by 0 bases and V by 1 base; bases with no gene match: 5. From germline, CDR1 is SGHVS and CDR2 FQNEAQ. The CDR3 DNA follows: TGTGCCAGCAGCTTAGGCCGGACAGGGAACTCCTACGAGCAGTACTTC. It codes for CASSLGRTGNSYEQYF.

The V gene is TRBV20-1, the J gene TRBJ1-2, with D possibly matching TRBD1 (5 bases). Between the trimmed V and J ends, which lost 0 bases and 5 bases, there was a span of 16 bases. Germline assignment: CDR1 DFQATT and CDR2 SNEGSKA (reference sequence). The CDR3 has 15 residues. Here the CDR3 reads CSARDWTKRLYGYTF. Written as DNA, the CDR3 is TGCAGTGCTAGAGATTGGACAAAGAGGCTATATGGCTACACCTTC.

This clonotype appeared many times. The V and J genes are TRBV20-1 and TRBJ1-3, with D uncertain. The V gene lost 3 bases and the J gene lost 0 bases, with 3 bases spanning the gap. CDR1 and CDR2 from the germline V gene are DFQATT and SNEGSKA (reference sequence). This CDR3 contains 12 residues. As DNA, the CDR3 is TGCAGTGCTAGGGACTCTGGAAACACCATATATTTT. Translating it yields CSARDSGNTIYF.

This clonotype has at least ten counts. The gene calls are TRBV4-1 and TRBJ2-5; no firm D call. Germline values: CDR1 MGHRA, CDR2 YSYEKL. This CDR3 is 15 amino acids long. The V and J ends lost 1 base and 5 bases respectively, with 14 bases between them. CDR3 sequence: CASSQVLGSKETQYF. CDR3 in DNA: TGCGCCAGCAGCCAAGTTCTAGGAAGTAAGGAGACCCAGTACTTC.

This sequence joins TRBV11-2 and TRBJ1-5, with 8 bases identical to TRBD1. Germline-derived CDR1 and CDR2 are SGHAT and FQNNGV. The CDR3 is made up of 16 amino acids. After removal of 0 bases from V and 4 bases from J, the junction contained 5 bases not matched to a gene. The chain's CDR3 is CASSLEGDRLNQPQHF. In DNA form, the CDR3 reads TGTGCCAGCAGCTTAGAGGGGGACAGGCTTAATCAGCCCCAGCATTTT.

This chain uses TRBV4-2 with TRBJ2-2; either TRBD1 or TRBD2 may fit D (6 bases each). Trimming shortened V by 0 bases and J by 1 base, and 12 bases separated the two germline ends. Germline lookup yields CDR1 LGHNA and CDR2 YNFKEQ. The CDR3 sequence is 17 residues long. The CDR3 region is CASSQDLGGWNTGELFF. For the CDR3, the DNA is TGTGCCAGCAGCCAAGATCTGGGGGGCTGGAACACCGGGGAGCTGTTTTTT.

This clonotype showed up just once. The chain couples TRBV20-1 to TRBJ2-7; 8 bases fit TRBD1. Germline V gene data show CDR1 as DFQATT and CDR2 as SNEGSKA (reference sequence). The V gene end was trimmed by 5 bases and the J gene end by 4 bases; junction bases not matched to a gene: 4. This CDR3 contains 12 residues. CDR3 nucleotide sequence: TGCAGTGCTCACCGGACAGGGTACGAGCAGTACTTC. This encodes CSAHRTGYEQYF.

The chain couples TRBV6-2 or TRBV6-3 to TRBJ1-1; TRBD1 might be the D (5 bases). Per germline, CDR1 MNHEY and CDR2 SVGEGT. This CDR3 is built from 19 residues. V was trimmed by 2 bases and J by 4 bases, leaving 26 bases between them. CDR3 amino acids: CASSYGVYPSTGVTTEAFF. The CDR3 DNA reads as TGTGCCAGCAGTTACGGGGTATATCCCTCAACGGGGGTGACCACTGAAGCTTTCTTT.

The V and J genes are TRBV5-1 and TRBJ2-5; either TRBD1 or TRBD2 may fit D (5 bases each). V lost 3 bases to trimming and J lost 1 base, with 10 bases between them. Germline CDR1 and CDR2: SGHRS and YFSETQ. The CDR3 spans 14 residues. The CDR3 is CASSSRDGQETQYF. CDR3 in DNA: TGCGCCAGCAGCTCCCGGGACGGCCAAGAGACCCAGTACTTC.

The chain carries TRBV19 and TRBJ2-3, with D unresolved. CDR3 length equals 14 residues. CDR1 and CDR2 (germline): LNHDA, SQIVND (reference sequence). Trimming cost V 6 bases and J 6 bases, with 16 bases left between them. The CDR3 region is CASSPTQAGDTQYF. CDR3 nucleotides: TGTGCCAGTAGCCCCACCCAAGCCGGGGATACGCAGTATTTT.

With respect to this clonotype: A clone one base away is much larger, so this may be a read error. Lacking the conserved final phenylalanine or tryptophan, this CDR3 likely reflects a read error. V usage is TRBV6-1 and J usage is TRBJ1-2, with D unresolved. Per the germline V gene, CDR1 is MNHNS and CDR2 is SASEGT. CDR3 length: 15 amino acids. V lost 7 bases and J lost 7, with 22 bases in between. DNA of the CDR3: TGTGCCAGCACCCGAAAAGCCGCAAGCGTGGGTGGCTACACCTCC. Amino acid sequence: CASTRKAASVGGYTS.

This clonotype was found many times. This sequence joins TRBV7-9 and TRBJ2-7, with unresolved D. The CDR3 has 14 residues. Germline CDR1 and CDR2: SEHNR and FQNEAQ (reference sequence). V shed 0 bases and J shed 6 bases, with 12 bases lying between them. CDR3 region: CASSLAQWPLEQYF. Written as DNA, the CDR3 is TGTGCCAGCAGCTTAGCGCAGTGGCCCCTCGAGCAGTACTTC.

In its sample, this clonotype was seen once. The rearrangement links TRBV4-2 to TRBJ2-5, with 7 bases that match TRBD2. The V segment lost 0 bases and the J segment 4 bases; nucleotides outside the gene matches: 11. Germline CDR1 is LGHNA and CDR2 is YNFKEQ. CDR3 size: 17 residues. The CDR3 sequence is CASSQELVAGVGETQYF. DNA for the CDR3: TGTGCCAGCAGCCAAGAGTTGGTGGCGGGAGTCGGAGAGACCCAGTACTTC.

There are many counts of this clonotype. This rearrangement joins TRBV10-3 to TRBJ2-5; 9 bases match TRBD2. Germline CDR1 is ENHRY and CDR2 is SYGVKD. The J segment lost 5 bases and the V segment lost 7 bases, leaving 5 bases of the junction unmatched. CDR3 length: 13 residues. This CDR3 is CAIKGTSSETQYF. The CDR3 bases are TGTGCCATCAAAGGGACTAGCAGCGAGACCCAGTACTTC.

The chain links TRBV12-3 or TRBV12-4 to TRBJ2-5; no definite D call. Between the trimmed V and J ends, which lost 6 bases and 1 base, there was a span of 12 bases. This CDR3 comprises 14 residues. In DNA form, the CDR3 reads TGTGCCAGCAGCCTTCCGGGCAGCCAAGAGACCCAGTACTTC. Residues: CASSLPGSQETQYF.

This clonotype was observed many times. J is TRBJ2-2 and V is TRBV2, with a tentative D call TRBD1 (6 bases). The V end lost 6 bases, the J end lost 0 bases, and 14 bases lay between the germline ends. Germline V gene data show CDR1 as SNHLY and CDR2 as FYNNEI. The CDR3 spans 16 residues. This chain's CDR3 is CASRAGQFANTGELFF. In DNA form, the CDR3 reads TGTGCCAGCAGAGCTGGACAGTTCGCGAACACCGGGGAGCTGTTTTTT.

To note about this clonotype: A much larger clone lies one base from this, so it may be a read error. The chain recombines TRBV7-8 with TRBJ2-7, with unresolved D. Germline CDR1 and CDR2: SGHVS and FQNEAQ. The CDR3 length is 14 residues. Written as DNA, the CDR3 is TGTGCCAGCAGCTTAGCGGCCATAGCCTACGAGCAGTGCTTC. Residues: CASSLAAIAYEQCF. The full variable domain, in which reference TRBV7-8 and TRBJ2-7 provide the parts outside the CDR3, is GAGVSQSPRYKVAKRGQDVALRCDPISGHVSLFWYQQALGQGPEFLTYFQNEAQLDKSGLPSDRFFAERPEGSVSTLKIQRTQQEDSAVYLCASSLAAIAYEQCFGPGTRLTVT.

This clonotype occurred many times. The chain employs TRBV18 and TRBJ2-5; perhaps TRBD1 as D (5 bases). Germline V CDR1 and CDR2: KGHSH, LQKENI. The CDR3 is made up of 13 amino acids. Trimming cost V 5 bases and J 2 bases, with 9 bases left between them. The CDR3 protein is CASSETVQETQYF. DNA for the CDR3: TGTGCCAGCTCAGAGACAGTACAAGAGACCCAGTACTTC.